What follows is one TCR beta chain and its context. The data were produced by immunoSEQ multiplex PCR, yet TCRdb's version contains in-frame clones alone and is incomplete. This table holds around 130,000 clones, 70% to 90% found once. This sample is part of a study of control samples from healthy donors and cancer patients. This TCR was sampled from a man aged 50 or older in good health. Sequenced material: blood.

CDR3 DNA: TGCGCCAGCAGCTTGGGACAGCAGACCTACGAGCAGTACTTC. Amino acids: CASSLGQQTYEQYF. J is TRBJ2-7 and V is TRBV5-1; possibly TRBD1 for D (5 bases). CDR3 length equals 14 residues. The germline V gene has CDR1 SGHRS and CDR2 YFSETQ. V dropped 0 bases and J dropped 2 bases, with 9 bases sitting between them.